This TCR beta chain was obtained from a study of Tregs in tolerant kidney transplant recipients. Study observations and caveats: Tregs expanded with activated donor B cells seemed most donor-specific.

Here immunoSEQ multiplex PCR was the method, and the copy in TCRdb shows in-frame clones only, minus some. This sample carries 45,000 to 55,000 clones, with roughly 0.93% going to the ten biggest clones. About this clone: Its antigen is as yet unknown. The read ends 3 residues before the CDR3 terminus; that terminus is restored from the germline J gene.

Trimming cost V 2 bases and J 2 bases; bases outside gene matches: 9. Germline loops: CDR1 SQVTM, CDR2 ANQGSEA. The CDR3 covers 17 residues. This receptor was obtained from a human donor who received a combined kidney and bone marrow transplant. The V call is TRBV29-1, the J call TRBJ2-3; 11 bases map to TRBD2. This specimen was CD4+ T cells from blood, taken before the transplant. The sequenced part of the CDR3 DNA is TGCAGCGTTGAAATGACTAGCGGGATGCCTCACACAGATACG. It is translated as CSVEMTSGMPHTDT. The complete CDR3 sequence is CSVEMTSGMPHTDTQYF.